Below, 19 T cell receptor beta chains from the same sample are listed, as sequenced in a study of radiation and T cells in renal cell carcinoma. Generated by immunoSEQ multiplex PCR, the TCRdb table keeps only in-frame clones and is missing some. The data show about 3,700 clones, roughly 80% seen once. The sample's treatment: treatment-naive control, cytoreductive nephrectomy. This material consisted of tumor tissue, taken from a patient whose treatment was nephrectomy without radiotherapy. Every receptor here comes from a man in his fifties or sixties with renal cell carcinoma.

The chain carries TRBV4-3 and TRBJ1-5; possibly TRBD1 for D (5 bases). Per germline, CDR1 LGHNA and CDR2 YSLEER. This CDR3 is built from 14 residues. V gave up 1 base and J gave up 9 bases, with 13 bases separating them. In nucleotides, the CDR3 is TGCGCCAGCAGCCAAGCCACAGGCGAATGGCCCCAGCATTTT. Its translation: CASSQATGEWPQHF.

V usage is TRBV15 and J usage is TRBJ2-3, with 14 nucleotides matching TRBD2. This CDR3 spans 17 amino acids. The J segment lost 3 bases and the V segment lost 4 bases, leaving 6 bases of the junction unmatched. Per the germline V gene, CDR1 is LNHNV and CDR2 is YYDKDF (reference sequence). The CDR3 bases are TGTGCCACCAGCAAAAGACTAGCGGGAGGGGGGACAGATACGCAGTATTTT. This codes for CATSKRLAGGGTDTQYF.

V and J are TRBV27 and TRBJ2-2, with a possible D match to TRBD1 (6 bases). CDR3 length: 15 residues. Germline values: CDR1 MNHEY, CDR2 SMNVEV (reference sequence). V lost 4 bases to trimming and J lost 8 bases, with 17 bases between them. The CDR3 sequence: CASSSTGSWEGELFF. The CDR3 bases are TGTGCCAGCAGTTCAACAGGGTCCTGGGAGGGGGAGCTGTTTTTT.

V usage is TRBV4-3 and J usage is TRBJ2-1; a possible D gene is TRBD2 (6 bases). Germline V gives CDR1 LGHNA, CDR2 YSLEER. The CDR3 contains 12 residues. V lost 1 base to trimming and J lost 12 bases, with 10 bases between them. As DNA, the CDR3 is TGCGCCAGCAGCCAAGGTTTGGGGGGGCAGTTCTTC. It codes for CASSQGLGGQFF.

The CDR3: CASSQQGGTDTQYF. DNA for the CDR3: TGTGCCAGCAGCCAACAGGGGGGCACAGATACGCAGTATTTT. The chain joins TRBV6-5 to TRBJ2-3, with TRBD1 matching over 8 bases. The CDR3 has 14 residues. Germline values: CDR1 MNHEY, CDR2 SVGAGI. V lost 6 bases and J lost 1; bases outside the gene matches: 3.

The V and J genes are TRBV5-1 and TRBJ1-1; D remains unclear. Deletions cut 2 bases from V and 3 bases from J, with 5 bases between. Per the germline V gene, CDR1 is SGHRS and CDR2 is YFSETQ. This CDR3 is 12 amino acids long. CDR3 nucleotide sequence: TGCGCCAGCAGCTTCGGGGACACTGAAGCTTTCTTT. As protein: CASSFGDTEAFF.

This chain joins TRBV5-4 and TRBJ2-7; D possibly corresponds to TRBD1 (6 bases). CDR3 length: 15 residues. Germline assignment: CDR1 SGHNT and CDR2 YYREEE (reference sequence). V lost 1 base and J lost 3, with 14 bases in between. For the CDR3, the DNA is TGTGCCAGCAGCTTGCTGACAGGACCTAACTACGAGCAGTACTTC. It specifies CASSLLTGPNYEQYF.

Notes on this clone: This sample also contains other DNA sequences that code for the same CDR3. The CDR3 loop is CASSTSGNTDTQYF. CDR3 nucleotides: TGTGCCAGCAGCACTAGTGGGAACACAGATACGCAGTATTTT. This chain uses TRBV7-9 with TRBJ2-3; perhaps TRBD2 as D (5 bases). This CDR3 is built from 14 residues. Deletions cut 5 bases from V and 2 bases from J, with 11 bases between. Germline CDR1 SEHNR, CDR2 FQNEAQ (reference sequence).

This clone was observed a handful of times. The V gene is TRBV4-3, the J gene TRBJ2-7; TRBD2 matches 10 bases. Germline V gives CDR1 LGHNA, CDR2 YSLEER. CDR3 length equals 15 residues. Trimming took 0 bases from V and 6 from J; bases not matched to a gene: 5. The CDR3 DNA reads as TGCGCCAGCAGCCAAGATCTAGCGGGAGATGGCGAGCAGTACTTC. Protein: CASSQDLAGDGEQYF.

This chain joins TRBV5-1 and TRBJ2-1, with D possibly TRBD2 on 6 matching bases. Trimming stripped 0 bases from V and 4 bases from J, with 11 bases between. CDR1 is SGHRS and CDR2 is YFSETQ in the germline V gene. The CDR3 spans 15 residues. CDR3 in DNA: TGCGCCAGCAGCTTGGGGGGTGGAGGGTACAATGAGCAGTTCTTC. Translating gives CASSLGGGGYNEQFF.

The rearrangement uses TRBV6-1 and TRBJ2-7; 11 bases map to TRBD2. The CDR3 extends over 14 amino acids. The germline CDR1 and CDR2 sequences are MNHNS and SASEGT. The trim removed 8 bases at V and 4 bases at J, leaving 7 bases unmatched. CDR3 nucleotides: TGTGCCAGCTTACTAGCGGGAGAGGAATACGAGCAGTACTTC. This encodes CASLLAGEEYEQYF.

The rearrangement uses TRBV29-1 and TRBJ2-3; 7 positions match TRBD2. The CDR3 spans 13 residues. CDR1 and CDR2 from the germline V gene are SQVTM and ANQGSEA. The CDR3 spells CSISRGGTDTQYF. In DNA form, the CDR3 reads TGCAGTATATCACGGGGGGGCACAGATACGCAGTATTTT.

The J gene is TRBJ2-2, the V gene TRBV11-3, with TRBD1 matching over 11 bases. There are 18 residues in the CDR3. V was pared by 3 bases and J by 5 bases, with 11 bases of the junction left unmatched. Germline CDR1 reads SGHNT; CDR2 reads YENEEA. This CDR3 is CASSFLHSGQGGTGELFF. In DNA, the CDR3 is TGTGCCAGCAGCTTCCTACACTCGGGACAGGGGGGAACCGGGGAGCTGTTTTTT.

The chain has TRBV6-1 and TRBJ2-7; D is ambiguous. The length of the CDR3 is 14 residues. V lost 1 base, J lost 0 bases, and 7 bases lay in between. Germline V CDR1 and CDR2: MNHNS, SASEGT. CDR3 nucleotides: TGTGCCAGCAGTGAAGTTGGGATCTCCTACGAGCAGTACTTC. Amino acid sequence: CASSEVGISYEQYF.

This chain links TRBV19 with TRBJ2-5; D unresolved. CDR1 is LNHDA, CDR2 SQIVND, per germline (reference sequence). V was cut by 1 base and J by 6 bases, with 9 bases left in between. The CDR3 sequence is 13 residues long. CDR3 DNA sequence: TGTGCCAGTAGTATAGGCCTAATGAAGACCCAGTACTTC. It translates to CASSIGLMKTQYF.

The chain joins TRBV6-1 to TRBJ1-1; 9 bases align to TRBD1. Germline V gene sequence: CDR1 MNHNS, CDR2 SASEGT. Germline trimming cut 6 bases from V and 5 bases from J; bases unmatched to any gene: 10. The CDR3 is made up of 15 amino acids. This CDR3 reads CASRIPRQGETEAFF. The CDR3, as DNA: TGTGCCAGCAGAATACCAAGACAGGGGGAAACTGAAGCTTTCTTT.

The DNA of the CDR3 is TGTGCCAGCAGCGTAATCCGGGACAGGGAGGTGAACACTGAAGCTTTCTTT. Its translation: CASSVIRDREVNTEAFF. V usage is TRBV9 and J usage is TRBJ1-1; 9 nucleotides match TRBD1. The CDR3 runs to 17 residues. CDR1 and CDR2 from the germline V gene are SGDLS and YYNGEE. The V and J ends lost 1 base and 0 bases, in that order; junction bases with no gene match: 7. The whole variable domain, remainder taken from reference TRBV9 and TRBJ1-1, is DSGVTQTPKHLITATGQRVTLRCSPRSGDLSVYWYQQSLDQGLQFLIQYYNGEERAKGNILERFSAQQFPDLHSELNLSSLELGDSALYFCASSVIRDREVNTEAFFGQGTRLTVV.

This clone occurred a few times. The genes are TRBV11-2 and TRBJ2-7; the match to TRBD1 covers 8 bases. The CDR3 is 15 amino acids. Trimming removed 5 bases from V and 6 bases from J; junction bases left unmatched: 12. Germline-derived CDR1 and CDR2 are SGHAT and FQNNGV. The CDR3 region is CASSPGQGSWGEQYF. For the CDR3, the DNA is TGTGCCAGCAGCCCCGGACAGGGCAGTTGGGGCGAGCAGTACTTC. Combining the CDR3 with reference TRBV11-2 and TRBJ2-7 gives the whole variable domain EAGVAQSPRYKIIEKRQSVAFWCNPISGHATLYWYQQILGQGPKLLIQFQNNGVVDDSQLPKDRFSAERLKGVDSTLKIQPAKLEDSAVYLCASSPGQGSWGEQYFGPGTRLTVT.

CDR3 region: CAWQTSTDTQYF. The CDR3 DNA sequence: TGTGCCTGGCAGACAAGCACAGATACGCAGTATTTT. The rearrangement joins TRBV30 to TRBJ2-3; D uncertain. The CDR3 length is 12 residues. The germline V gene has CDR1 GTSNPN and CDR2 SVGIG (reference sequence). V lost 5 bases and J lost 0, with 6 bases in between.